These T cell receptor beta chains were read from a single sample in a study of technical replicates of blood from a few donors. The method was immunoSEQ multiplex PCR; TCRdb's version includes in-frame clones alone and lacks a portion of them. The sample includes some 60,000 clones, around 87% of them seen just once. The material sequenced was PBMCs. These receptors all come from a human donor in good health. Some clones in this sample may be carry-over from other donors' samples. Each CDR3 is given with its conserved first and last residue. Fields, in order: V gene, J gene, D gene, clone size, CDR3 DNA, CDR3 protein. D genes are given only for firm matches. A row's size may be missing; if present it is once, few, many or a size class.

TRBV4-3	TRBJ1-2	NA	NA	TGCGCCAGCAGCCAAGATAGGGGCCTTGGACGTGGCTACACCTTC	CASSQDRGLGRGYTF
TRBV18	TRBJ2-7	NA	NA	TGTGCCAGCTCACCGGTGGGGGCCGCCTACGAGCAGTACTTC	CASSPVGAAYEQYF
TRBV5-6	TRBJ2-1	TRBD1	NA	TGTGCCAGCAGCTTCGGGGACAGGCAGAACAATGAGCAGTTCTTC	CASSFGDRQNNEQFF
TRBV7-3	TRBJ2-2	TRBD2	NA	TGTGCCAGCAGCTTAAATTTGTTTAGCGGGGGGGCCGACGGGGAGCTGTTTTTT	CASSLNLFSGGADGELFF
TRBV27	TRBJ2-1	TRBD2	NA	TGTGCCAGCAGTTCCCAGCGGGAGGGCATCAATGAGCAGTTCTTC	CASSSQREGINEQFF
TRBV10-3	TRBJ1-2	NA	few	TGTGCCATCAGCGGGGTTGTCGGGAACTATGGCTACACCTTC	CAISGVVGNYGYTF
TRBV10-3	TRBJ1-5	NA	NA	TGTGCCATCAGTGCAGACACACCACAGCCCCAGCATTTT	CAISADTPQPQHF
TRBV7-3	TRBJ1-1	NA	few	TGTGCCAGCAGCTTTGTCGGTAGCACTGAAGCTTTCTTT	CASSFVGSTEAFF
TRBV5-4	TRBJ2-7	TRBD1	few	TGTGCCAGCAGCGGACGGACAGGGGGCGATCGACAGTACTTC	CASSGRTGGDRQYF
TRBV4-3	TRBJ1-3	NA	NA	TGCGCCAGCAGCCAAGACCCCGTAGCTGGAAACACCATATATTTT	CASSQDPVAGNTIYF
TRBV5-6	TRBJ2-7	NA	NA	TGTGCCAGCAGCTTGGTGGGGGGAGGGGGCTACGAGCAGTACTTC	CASSLVGGGGYEQYF
TRBV6-1	TRBJ2-7	NA	NA	TGTGCCAGCAGTCCTAGTCCCTACGAGCAGTACTTC	CASSPSPYEQYF
TRBV4-1	TRBJ2-1	NA	many	TGCGCCAGCAGCCAGCTCCCCACATTCTACAATGAGCAGTTCTTC	CASSQLPTFYNEQFF
TRBV9	TRBJ1-5	TRBD1	few	TGTGCCAGCAGCGCGGGGACAGCAAATCAGCCCCAGCATTTT	CASSAGTANQPQHF
TRBV6-5	TRBJ1-1	NA	NA	TGTGCCAGCAGCGGACAGTTGAACACTGAAGCTTTCTTT	CASSGQLNTEAFF
TRBV4-3	TRBJ1-5	NA	NA	TGCGCCAGCAGCCAATCGGGGAATAGCAATCAGCCCCAGCATTTT	CASSQSGNSNQPQHF
TRBV29-1	TRBJ1-1	NA	once	TGCAGCGGTCAGAACACTGAAGCTTTCTTT	CSGQNTEAFF
TRBV29-1	TRBJ1-2	TRBD1	NA	TGCAGCGTTGGGATACAGGGGGGCGGCTATGGCTACACCTTC	CSVGIQGGGYGYTF
TRBV7-2	TRBJ2-7	TRBD2	NA	TGTGCCAGCAGTCCTCGACTAGCGGGGACCTACGAGCAGTACTTC	CASSPRLAGTYEQYF
TRBV2	TRBJ2-7	NA	NA	TGTGCCAGCAACAGGGTACAGCCATACGAGCAGTACTTC	CASNRVQPYEQYF
TRBV11-2	TRBJ2-7	TRBD1	NA	TGTGCCAGCAGCCTCCGGGACAGGGTTGGCGAGCAGTACTTC	CASSLRDRVGEQYF
TRBV5-6	TRBJ2-5	NA	once	TGTGCCAGCAGCTGGGGAGGGGGGGCCAGAGAGACCCAGTACTTC	CASSWGGGARETQYF